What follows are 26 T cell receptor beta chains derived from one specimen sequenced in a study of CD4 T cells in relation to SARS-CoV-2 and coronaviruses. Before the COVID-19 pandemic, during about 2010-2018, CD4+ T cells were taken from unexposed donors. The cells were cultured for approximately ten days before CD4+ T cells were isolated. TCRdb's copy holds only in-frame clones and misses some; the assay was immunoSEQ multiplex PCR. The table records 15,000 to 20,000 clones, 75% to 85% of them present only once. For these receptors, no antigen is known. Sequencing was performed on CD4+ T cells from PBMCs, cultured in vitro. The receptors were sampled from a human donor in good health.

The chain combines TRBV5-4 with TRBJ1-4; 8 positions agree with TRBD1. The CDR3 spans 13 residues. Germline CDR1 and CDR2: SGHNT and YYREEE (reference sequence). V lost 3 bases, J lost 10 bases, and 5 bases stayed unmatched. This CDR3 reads CASSSGQGGKLFF. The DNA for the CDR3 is TGTGCCAGCAGCTCTGGACAGGGCGGAAAACTGTTTTTT. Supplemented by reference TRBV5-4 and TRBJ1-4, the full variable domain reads ETGVTQSPTHLIKTRGQQVTLRCSSQSGHNTVSWYQQALGQGPQFIFQYYREEENGRGNFPPRFSGLQFPNYSSELNVNALELDDSALYLCASSSGQGGKLFFGSGTQLSVL.

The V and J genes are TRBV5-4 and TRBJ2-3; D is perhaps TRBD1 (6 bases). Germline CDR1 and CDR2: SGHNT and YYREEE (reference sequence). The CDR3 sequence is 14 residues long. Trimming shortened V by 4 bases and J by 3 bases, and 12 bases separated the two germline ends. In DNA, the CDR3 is TGTGCCAGCAGCCCGGACAGCTCGACAGATACGCAGTATTTT. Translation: CASSPDSSTDTQYF.

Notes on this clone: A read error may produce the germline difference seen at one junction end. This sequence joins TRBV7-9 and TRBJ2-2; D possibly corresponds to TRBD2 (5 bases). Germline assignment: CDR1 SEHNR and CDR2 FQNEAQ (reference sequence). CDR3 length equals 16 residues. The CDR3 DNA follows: TGTGCCAGCAGGTTAGGTCAAGCGGCGCGAGCCGGGGAGCTGTTTTTT. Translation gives CASRLGQAARAGELFF.

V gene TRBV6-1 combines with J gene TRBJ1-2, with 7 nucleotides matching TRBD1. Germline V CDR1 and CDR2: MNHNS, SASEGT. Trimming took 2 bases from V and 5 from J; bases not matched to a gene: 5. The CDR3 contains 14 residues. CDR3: CASSELGQPYGYTF. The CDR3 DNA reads TGTGCCAGCAGTGAATTGGGACAGCCTTATGGCTACACCTTC.

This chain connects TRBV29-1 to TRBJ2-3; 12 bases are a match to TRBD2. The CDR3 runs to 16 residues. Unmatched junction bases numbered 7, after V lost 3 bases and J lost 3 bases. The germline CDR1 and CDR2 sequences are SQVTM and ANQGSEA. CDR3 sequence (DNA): TGCAGCGTTGAGGGACTAGCGGGTGTCGGGACAGATACGCAGTATTTT. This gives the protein CSVEGLAGVGTDTQYF.

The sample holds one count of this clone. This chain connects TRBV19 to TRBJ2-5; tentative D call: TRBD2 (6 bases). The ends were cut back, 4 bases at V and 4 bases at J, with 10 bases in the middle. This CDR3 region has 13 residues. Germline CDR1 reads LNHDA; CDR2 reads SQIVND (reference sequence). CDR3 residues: CASSKLGGETQYF. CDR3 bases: TGTGCCAGTAGTAAGCTCGGGGGAGAGACCCAGTACTTC.

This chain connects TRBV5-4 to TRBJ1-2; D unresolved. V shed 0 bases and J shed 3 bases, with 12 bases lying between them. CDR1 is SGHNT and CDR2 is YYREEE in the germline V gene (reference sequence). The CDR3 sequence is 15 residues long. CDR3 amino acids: CASSLGGGIDYGYTF. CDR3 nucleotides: TGTGCCAGCAGCTTGGGCGGTGGGATAGACTATGGCTACACCTTC.

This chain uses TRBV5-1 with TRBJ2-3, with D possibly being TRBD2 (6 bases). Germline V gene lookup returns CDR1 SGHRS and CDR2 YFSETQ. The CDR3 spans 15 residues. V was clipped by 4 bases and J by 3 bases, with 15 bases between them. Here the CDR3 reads CASSPRSGGTDTQYF. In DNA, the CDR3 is TGCGCCAGCAGCCCTCGTTCTGGGGGGACAGATACGCAGTATTTT.

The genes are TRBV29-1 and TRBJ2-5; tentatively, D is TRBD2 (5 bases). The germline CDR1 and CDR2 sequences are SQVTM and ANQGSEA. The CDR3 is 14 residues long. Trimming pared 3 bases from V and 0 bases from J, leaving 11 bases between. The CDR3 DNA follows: TGCAGCGTTGACGACGGACTGTACCAAGAGACCCAGTACTTC. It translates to CSVDDGLYQETQYF.

Here the CDR3 reads CASAGVSGNTIYF. The CDR3, as DNA: TGTGCCAGCGCAGGAGTATCTGGAAACACCATATATTTT. This chain uses TRBV6-6 with TRBJ1-3; D remains unclear. V gave up 8 bases and J gave up 1 base, with 9 bases separating them. CDR1 MNHNY and CDR2 SVGAGI come from the germline V gene (reference sequence). CDR3 length equals 13 residues.

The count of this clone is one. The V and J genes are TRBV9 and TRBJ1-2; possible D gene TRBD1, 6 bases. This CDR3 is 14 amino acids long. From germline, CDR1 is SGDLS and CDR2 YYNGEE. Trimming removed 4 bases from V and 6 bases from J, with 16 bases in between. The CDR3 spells CASSPSGGGHGYTF. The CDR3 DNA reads TGTGCCAGCAGCCCCTCCGGGGGGGGGCATGGCTACACCTTC.

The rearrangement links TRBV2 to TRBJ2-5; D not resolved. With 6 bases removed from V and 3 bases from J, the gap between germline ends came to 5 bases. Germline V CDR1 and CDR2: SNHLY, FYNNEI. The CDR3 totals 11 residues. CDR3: CASSPEETQYF. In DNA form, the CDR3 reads TGTGCCAGCAGCCCGGAAGAGACCCAGTACTTC.

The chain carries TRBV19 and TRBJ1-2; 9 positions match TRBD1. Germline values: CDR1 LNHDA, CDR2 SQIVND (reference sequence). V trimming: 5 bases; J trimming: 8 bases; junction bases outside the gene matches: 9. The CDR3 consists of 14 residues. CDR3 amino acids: CASSASRDRAGYTF. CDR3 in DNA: TGTGCCAGTAGTGCTTCCCGGGACAGGGCGGGCTACACCTTC.

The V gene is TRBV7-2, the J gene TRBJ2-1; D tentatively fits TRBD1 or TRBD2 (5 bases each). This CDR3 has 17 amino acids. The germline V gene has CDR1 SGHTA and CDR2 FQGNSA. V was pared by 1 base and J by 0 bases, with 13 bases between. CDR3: CASSLEGRWGSYNEQFF. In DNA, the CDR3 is TGTGCCAGCAGCTTAGAGGGACGGTGGGGCTCCTACAATGAGCAGTTCTTC.

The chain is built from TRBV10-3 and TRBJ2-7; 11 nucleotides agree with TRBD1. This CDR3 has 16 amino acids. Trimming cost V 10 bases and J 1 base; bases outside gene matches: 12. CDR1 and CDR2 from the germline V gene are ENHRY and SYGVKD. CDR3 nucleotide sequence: TGTGCCACCGAGGGGGGACAGGGGGAAAATTCCTACGAGCAGTACTTC. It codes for CATEGGQGENSYEQYF.

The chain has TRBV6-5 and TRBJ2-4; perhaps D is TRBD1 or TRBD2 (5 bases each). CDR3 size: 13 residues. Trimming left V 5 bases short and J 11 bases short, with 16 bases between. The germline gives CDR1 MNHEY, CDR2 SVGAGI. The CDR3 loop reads CASSNSGTKVQYF. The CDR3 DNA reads TGTGCCAGCAGTAATTCCGGGACGAAAGTTCAGTACTTC.

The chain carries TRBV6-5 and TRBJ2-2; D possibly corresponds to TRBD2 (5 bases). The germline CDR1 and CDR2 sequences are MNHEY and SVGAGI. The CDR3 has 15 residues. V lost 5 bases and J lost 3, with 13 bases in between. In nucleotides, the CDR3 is TGTGCCAGCAGTAAATGGACGGAGGACACCGGGGAGCTGTTTTTT. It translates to CASSKWTEDTGELFF.

Here the CDR3 DNA reads TGTGCCATCAGTGGGGGACAGGGGGCTTCCCCTAGCACAGATACGCAGTATTTT. Translation gives CAISGGQGASPSTDTQYF. J is TRBJ2-3 and V is TRBV10-3, with TRBD1 identical over 12 bases. Trimming removed 4 bases from V and 0 bases from J; junction bases left unmatched: 8. The CDR3 loop spans 18 amino acids. The germline V gene has CDR1 ENHRY and CDR2 SYGVKD.

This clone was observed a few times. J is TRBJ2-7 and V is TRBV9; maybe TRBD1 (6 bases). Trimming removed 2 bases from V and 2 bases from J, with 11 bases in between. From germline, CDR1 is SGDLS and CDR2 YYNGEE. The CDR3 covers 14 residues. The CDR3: CASSVLDSPYEQYF. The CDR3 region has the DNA TGTGCCAGCAGCGTTTTGGACAGCCCCTACGAGCAGTACTTC.

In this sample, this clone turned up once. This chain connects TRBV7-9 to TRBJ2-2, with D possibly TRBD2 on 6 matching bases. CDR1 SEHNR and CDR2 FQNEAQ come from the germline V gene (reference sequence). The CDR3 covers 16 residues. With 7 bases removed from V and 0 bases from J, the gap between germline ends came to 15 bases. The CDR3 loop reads CASNRRGRANTGELFF. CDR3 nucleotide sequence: TGTGCCAGCAACAGGAGGGGCAGGGCGAACACCGGGGAGCTGTTTTTT. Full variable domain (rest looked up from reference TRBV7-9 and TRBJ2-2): DTGVSQNPRHKITKRGQNVTFRCDPISEHNRLYWYRQTLGQGPEFLTYFQNEAQLEKSRLLSDRFSAERPKGSFSTLEIQRTEQGDSAMYLCASNRRGRANTGELFFGEGSRLTVL.

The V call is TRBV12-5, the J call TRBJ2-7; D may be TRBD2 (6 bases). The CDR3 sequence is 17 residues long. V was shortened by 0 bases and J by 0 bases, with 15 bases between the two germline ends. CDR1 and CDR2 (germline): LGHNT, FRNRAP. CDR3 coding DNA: TGTGCTAGTGGTTTGGTGATTAGCGGCAGCCGCTCCTACGAGCAGTACTTC. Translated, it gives CASGLVISGSRSYEQYF.

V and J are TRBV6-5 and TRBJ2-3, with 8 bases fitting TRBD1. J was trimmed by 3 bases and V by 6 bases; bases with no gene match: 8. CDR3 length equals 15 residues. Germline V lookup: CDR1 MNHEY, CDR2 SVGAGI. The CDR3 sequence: CASRQGALRTDTQYF. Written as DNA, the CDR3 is TGTGCCAGCAGGCAGGGGGCGCTTAGGACAGATACGCAGTATTTT.

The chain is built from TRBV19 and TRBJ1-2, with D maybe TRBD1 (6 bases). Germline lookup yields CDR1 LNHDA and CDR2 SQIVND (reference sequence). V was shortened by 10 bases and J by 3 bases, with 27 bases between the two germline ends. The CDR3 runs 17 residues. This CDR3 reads CATKRTARYLGDYGYTF. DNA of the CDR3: TGTGCCACCAAAAGGACAGCCCGATACCTAGGAGACTATGGCTACACCTTC.

The CDR3 bases are TGTGCCAGCAGTTTAAACTTGAACTATGGCTACACCTTC. It is translated as CASSLNLNYGYTF. The V call is TRBV27, the J call TRBJ1-2; no definite D call. V lost 2 bases, J lost 2 bases, and 6 bases lay in between. Germline V gene lookup returns CDR1 MNHEY and CDR2 SMNVEV (reference sequence). The CDR3 contains 13 residues.

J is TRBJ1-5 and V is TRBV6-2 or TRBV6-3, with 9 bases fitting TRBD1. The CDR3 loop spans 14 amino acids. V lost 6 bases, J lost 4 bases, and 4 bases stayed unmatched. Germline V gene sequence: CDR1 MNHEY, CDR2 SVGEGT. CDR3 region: CASRYDRGNQPQHF. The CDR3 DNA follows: TGTGCCAGCAGATACGACAGGGGGAATCAGCCCCAGCATTTT.

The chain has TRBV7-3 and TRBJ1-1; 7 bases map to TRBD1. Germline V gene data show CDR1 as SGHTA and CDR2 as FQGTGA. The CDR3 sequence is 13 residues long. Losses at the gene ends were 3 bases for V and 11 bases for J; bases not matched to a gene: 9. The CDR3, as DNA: TGTGCCAGCAGCTTTTCGAGGACAGGACGGGCTTTCTTT. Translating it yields CASSFSRTGRAFF.